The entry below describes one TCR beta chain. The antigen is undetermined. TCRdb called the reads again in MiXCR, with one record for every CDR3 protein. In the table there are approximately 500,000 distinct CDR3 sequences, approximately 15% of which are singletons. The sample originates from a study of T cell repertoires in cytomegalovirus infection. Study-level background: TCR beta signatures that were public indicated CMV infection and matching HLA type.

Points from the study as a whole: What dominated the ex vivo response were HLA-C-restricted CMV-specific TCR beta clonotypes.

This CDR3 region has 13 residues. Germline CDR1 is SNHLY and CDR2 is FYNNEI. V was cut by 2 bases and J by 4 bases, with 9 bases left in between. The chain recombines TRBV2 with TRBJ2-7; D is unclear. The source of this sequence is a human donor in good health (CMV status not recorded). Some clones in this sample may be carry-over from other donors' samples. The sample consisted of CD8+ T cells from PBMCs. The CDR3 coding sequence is TGTGCCAGCAGTGAAATCCAGAAATACGAGCAGTACTTC. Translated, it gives CASSEIQKYEQYF.